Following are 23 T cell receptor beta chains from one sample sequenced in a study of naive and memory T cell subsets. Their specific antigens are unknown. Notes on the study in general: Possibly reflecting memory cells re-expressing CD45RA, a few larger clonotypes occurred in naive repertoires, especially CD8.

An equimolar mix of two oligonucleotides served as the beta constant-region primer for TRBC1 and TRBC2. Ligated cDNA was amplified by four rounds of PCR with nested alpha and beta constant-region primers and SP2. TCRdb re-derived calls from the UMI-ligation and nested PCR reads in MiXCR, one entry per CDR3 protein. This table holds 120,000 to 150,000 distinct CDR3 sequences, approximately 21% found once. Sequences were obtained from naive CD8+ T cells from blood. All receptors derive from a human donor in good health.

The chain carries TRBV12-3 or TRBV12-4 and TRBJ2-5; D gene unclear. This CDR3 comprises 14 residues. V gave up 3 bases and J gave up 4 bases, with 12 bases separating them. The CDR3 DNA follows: TGTGCCAGCAGTTTTATTGGGGTCCGAGAGACCCAGTACTTC. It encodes CASSFIGVRETQYF.

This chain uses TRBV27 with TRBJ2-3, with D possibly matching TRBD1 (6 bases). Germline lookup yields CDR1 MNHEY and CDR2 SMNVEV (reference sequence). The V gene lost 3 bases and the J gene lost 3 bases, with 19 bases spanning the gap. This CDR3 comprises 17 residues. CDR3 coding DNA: TGTGCCAGCAGTTTGGTTGTTCTGACAGGCGGGACAGATACGCAGTATTTT. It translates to CASSLVVLTGGTDTQYF.

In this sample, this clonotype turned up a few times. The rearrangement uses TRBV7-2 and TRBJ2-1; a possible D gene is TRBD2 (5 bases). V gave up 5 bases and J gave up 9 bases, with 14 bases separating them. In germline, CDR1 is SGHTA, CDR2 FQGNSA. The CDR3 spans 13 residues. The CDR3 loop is CASSPPFEGEQFF. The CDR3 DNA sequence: TGTGCCAGCAGCCCCCCTTTCGAGGGTGAGCAGTTCTTC.

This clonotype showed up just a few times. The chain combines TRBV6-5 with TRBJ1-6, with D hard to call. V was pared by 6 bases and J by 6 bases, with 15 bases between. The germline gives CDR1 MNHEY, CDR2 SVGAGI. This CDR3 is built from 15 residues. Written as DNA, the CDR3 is TGTGCCAGCAGCGAAGTTTCATCCGCTAATTCACCCCTCCACTTT. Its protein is CASSEVSSANSPLHF.

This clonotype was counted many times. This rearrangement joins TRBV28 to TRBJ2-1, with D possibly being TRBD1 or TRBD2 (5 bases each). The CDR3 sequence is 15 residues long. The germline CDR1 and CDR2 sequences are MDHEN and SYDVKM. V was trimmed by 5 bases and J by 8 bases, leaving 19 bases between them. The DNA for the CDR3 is TGTGCCAGCAGTCCCCCAGGGAGTACTCCCGATGAGCAGTTCTTC. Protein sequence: CASSPPGSTPDEQFF.

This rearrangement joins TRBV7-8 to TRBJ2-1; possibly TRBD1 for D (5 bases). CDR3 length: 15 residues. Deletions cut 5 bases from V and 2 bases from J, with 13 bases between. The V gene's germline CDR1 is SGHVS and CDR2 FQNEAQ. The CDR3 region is CASSAGAAPYNEQFF. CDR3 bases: TGTGCCAGCAGCGCTGGGGCAGCACCCTACAATGAGCAGTTCTTC.

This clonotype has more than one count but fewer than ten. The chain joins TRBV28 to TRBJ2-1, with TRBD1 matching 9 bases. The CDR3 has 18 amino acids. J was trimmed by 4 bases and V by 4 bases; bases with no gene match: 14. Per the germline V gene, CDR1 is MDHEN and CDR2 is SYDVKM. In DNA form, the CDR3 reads TGTGCCAGCAGTTCCTTGGAGGGACAGGGTTTTTTTTACAATGAGCAGTTCTTC. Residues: CASSSLEGQGFFYNEQFF.

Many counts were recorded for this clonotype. The CDR3 reads CASSLEGRTYEQYF. The CDR3 DNA is TGTGCCAGCAGTTTGGAGGGTAGGACCTACGAGCAGTACTTC. This sequence joins TRBV28 and TRBJ2-7; TRBD2 is a possible D gene (6 bases). This CDR3 region has 14 residues. The germline V and J ends were trimmed by 3 bases and 2 bases, with 11 bases remaining between them. The germline gives CDR1 MDHEN, CDR2 SYDVKM.

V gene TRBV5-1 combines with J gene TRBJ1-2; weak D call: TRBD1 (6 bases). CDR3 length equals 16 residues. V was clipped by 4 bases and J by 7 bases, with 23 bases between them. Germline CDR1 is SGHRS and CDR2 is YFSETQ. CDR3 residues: CASSREELAQGGGYTF. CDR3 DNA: TGCGCCAGCAGCAGGGAGGAACTTGCACAGGGTGGTGGCTACACCTTC.

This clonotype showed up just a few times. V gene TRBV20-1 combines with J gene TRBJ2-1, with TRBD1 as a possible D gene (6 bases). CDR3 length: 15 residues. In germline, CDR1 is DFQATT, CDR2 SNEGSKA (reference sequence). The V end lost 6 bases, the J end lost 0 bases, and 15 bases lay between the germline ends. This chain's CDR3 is CSALPGHLSYNEQFF. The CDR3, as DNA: TGCAGTGCATTGCCGGGACACCTCTCCTACAATGAGCAGTTCTTC.

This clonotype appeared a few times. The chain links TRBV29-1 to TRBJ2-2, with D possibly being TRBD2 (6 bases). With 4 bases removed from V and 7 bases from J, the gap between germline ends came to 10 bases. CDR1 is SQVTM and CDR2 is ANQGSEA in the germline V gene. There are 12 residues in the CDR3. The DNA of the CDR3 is TGCAGCGTTGCAGGAGGGAACGGGGAGCTGTTTTTT. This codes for CSVAGGNGELFF.

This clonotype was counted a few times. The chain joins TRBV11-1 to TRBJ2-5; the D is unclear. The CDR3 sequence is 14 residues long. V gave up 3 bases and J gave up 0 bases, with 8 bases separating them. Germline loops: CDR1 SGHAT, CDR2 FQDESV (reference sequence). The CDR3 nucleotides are TGTGCCAGCAGCTTTTGGTCAGACCAAGAGACCCAGTACTTC. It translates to CASSFWSDQETQYF.

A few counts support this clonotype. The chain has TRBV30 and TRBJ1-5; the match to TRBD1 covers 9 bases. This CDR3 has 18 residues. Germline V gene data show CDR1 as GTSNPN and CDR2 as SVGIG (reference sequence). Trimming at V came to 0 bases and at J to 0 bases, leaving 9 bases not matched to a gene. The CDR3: CAWSVGGDRAISNQPQHF. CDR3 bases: TGTGCCTGGAGTGTAGGGGGGGACAGGGCTATTAGCAATCAGCCCCAGCATTTT.

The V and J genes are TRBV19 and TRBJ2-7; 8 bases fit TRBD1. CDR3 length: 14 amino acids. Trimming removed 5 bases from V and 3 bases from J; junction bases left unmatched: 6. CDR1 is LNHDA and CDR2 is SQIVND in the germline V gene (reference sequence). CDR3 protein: CASSQTGEDYEQYF. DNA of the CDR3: TGTGCCAGTAGTCAGACAGGGGAGGACTACGAGCAGTACTTC. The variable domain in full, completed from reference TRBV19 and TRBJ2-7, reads DGGITQSPKYLFRKEGQNVTLSCEQNLNHDAMYWYRQDPGQGLRLIYYSQIVNDFQKGDIAEGYSVSREKKESFPLTVTSAQKNPTAFYLCASSQTGEDYEQYFGPGTRLTVT.

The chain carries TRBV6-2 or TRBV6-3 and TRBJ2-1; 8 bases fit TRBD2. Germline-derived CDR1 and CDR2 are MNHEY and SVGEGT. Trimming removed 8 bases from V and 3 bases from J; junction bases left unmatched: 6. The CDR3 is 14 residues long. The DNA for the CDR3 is TGTGCCAGCTCCATAGCGGGGCTCTACAATGAGCAGTTCTTC. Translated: CASSIAGLYNEQFF.

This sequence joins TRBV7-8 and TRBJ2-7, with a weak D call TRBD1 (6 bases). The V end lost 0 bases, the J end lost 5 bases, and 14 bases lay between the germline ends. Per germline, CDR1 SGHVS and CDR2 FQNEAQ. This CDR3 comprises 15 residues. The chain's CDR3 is CASSLAGGPLDEQYF. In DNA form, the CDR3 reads TGTGCCAGCAGCTTAGCAGGGGGTCCCCTCGACGAGCAGTACTTC.

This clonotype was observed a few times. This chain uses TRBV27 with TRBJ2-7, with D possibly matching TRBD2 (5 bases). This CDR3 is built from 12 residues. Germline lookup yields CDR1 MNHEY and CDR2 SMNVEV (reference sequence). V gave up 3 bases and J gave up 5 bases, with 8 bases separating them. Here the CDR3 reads CASSFPGDEQYF. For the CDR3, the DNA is TGTGCCAGCAGTTTCCCCGGGGACGAGCAGTACTTC.

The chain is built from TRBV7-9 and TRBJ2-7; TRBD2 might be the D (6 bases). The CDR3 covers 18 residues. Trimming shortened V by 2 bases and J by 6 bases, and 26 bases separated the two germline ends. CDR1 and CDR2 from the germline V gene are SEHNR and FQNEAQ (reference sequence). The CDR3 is CASSLFRGSAGLRREQYF. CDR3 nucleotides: TGTGCCAGCAGCTTATTTAGGGGTTCCGCGGGGCTACGTCGCGAGCAGTACTTC.

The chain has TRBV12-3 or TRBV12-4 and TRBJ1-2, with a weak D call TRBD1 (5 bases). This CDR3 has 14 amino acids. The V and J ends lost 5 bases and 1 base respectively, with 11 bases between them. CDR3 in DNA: TGTGCCAGCAGTCCGGGGGTAGGTAACTATGGCTACACCTTC. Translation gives CASSPGVGNYGYTF.

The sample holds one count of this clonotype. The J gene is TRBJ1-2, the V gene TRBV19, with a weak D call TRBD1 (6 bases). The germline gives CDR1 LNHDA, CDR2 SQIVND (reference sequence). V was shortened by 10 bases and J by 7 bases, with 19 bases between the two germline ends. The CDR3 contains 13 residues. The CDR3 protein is CATGDLGARGYTF. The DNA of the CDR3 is TGTGCCACCGGCGACTTGGGGGCGCGTGGCTACACCTTC.

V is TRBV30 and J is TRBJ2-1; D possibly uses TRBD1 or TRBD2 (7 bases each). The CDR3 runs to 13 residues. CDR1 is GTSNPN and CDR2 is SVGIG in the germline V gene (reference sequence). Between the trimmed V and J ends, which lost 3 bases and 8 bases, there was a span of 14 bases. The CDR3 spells CAWSLQGRDEQFF. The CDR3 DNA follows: TGTGCCTGGAGCCTACAGGGGAGGGATGAGCAGTTCTTC.

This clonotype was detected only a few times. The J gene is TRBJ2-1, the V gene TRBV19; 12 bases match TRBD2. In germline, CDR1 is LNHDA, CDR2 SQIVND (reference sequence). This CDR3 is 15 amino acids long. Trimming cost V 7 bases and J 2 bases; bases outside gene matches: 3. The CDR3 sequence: CASNLAGGPYNEQFF. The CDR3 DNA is TGTGCCAGTAATCTAGCGGGAGGGCCCTACAATGAGCAGTTCTTC.

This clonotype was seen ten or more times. The CDR3 loop is CASSLAGTVEQFF. CDR3 sequence (DNA): TGTGCCAGCAGCTTAGCGGGGACAGTTGAGCAGTTCTTC. The chain has TRBV7-2 and TRBJ2-1; 7 bases align to TRBD1. The germline V gene encodes CDR1 SGHTA and CDR2 FQGNSA. V was pared by 0 bases and J by 9 bases, with 2 bases of the junction left unmatched. The CDR3 consists of 13 residues.